These 15 T cell receptor beta chains were all obtained from the same sample, sequenced in a study of T-cell reconstitution after alpha-beta-depleted transplantation in children. For TCRbeta, the library was prepared with unique molecular identifiers. TCRdb fed the PCR reads into MiXCR, producing one record per CDR3 protein. This sample has 500,000 or so distinct CDR3 sequences, with more than 9.5% found just once. Source: PBMCs, mostly from graft donor cells, taken 180 days after TCRalphabeta/CD19-depleted stem cell transplant. These receptors were taken from a female patient aged 2-9 years who had a stem cell transplant for aplastic anemia, so the T cells may come from the graft donor.

The rearrangement links TRBV12-3 or TRBV12-4 to TRBJ1-5, with D tentatively TRBD1 (6 bases). The CDR3 has 16 residues. The germline V and J ends were trimmed by 6 bases and 2 bases, with 17 bases remaining between them. CDR3 coding DNA: TGTGCCAGCAGGGGGGGGCGTGAAGGTGGCAATCAGCCCCAGCATTTT. Its translation: CASRGGREGGNQPQHF.

This clonotype has just one count. The chain links TRBV11-3 to TRBJ2-3; no definite D call. V lost 2 bases to trimming and J lost 4 bases, with 7 bases between them. The length of the CDR3 is 13 residues. Germline V CDR1 and CDR2: SGHNT, YENEEA. The chain's CDR3 is CASSLSEPDTQYF. CDR3 sequence (DNA): TGTGCCAGCAGCTTATCAGAGCCAGATACGCAGTATTTT.

This clonotype appeared many times. The chain joins TRBV5-1 to TRBJ2-1; 9 bases fit TRBD1. V trimming: 3 bases; J trimming: 4 bases; junction bases outside the gene matches: 2. This CDR3 has 14 residues. From germline, CDR1 is SGHRS and CDR2 YFSETQ. CDR3 bases: TGCGCCAGCAGCTGGGACAGGGCTTACAATGAGCAGTTCTTC. Encoded protein: CASSWDRAYNEQFF.

This clonotype was detected a few times. The chain employs TRBV20-1 and TRBJ2-7; no reliable D call. CDR3 length: 15 amino acids. The V gene lost 2 bases and the J gene lost 7 bases, with 21 bases spanning the gap. Looked up from germline, CDR1 is DFQATT and CDR2 is SNEGSKA (reference sequence). This CDR3 is CSARPSLVPLGEQYV. The CDR3 bases are TGCAGTGCTAGACCCTCCCTCGTCCCGCTCGGGGAGCAGTACGTC.

The sample holds a few counts of this clonotype. In DNA form, the CDR3 reads TGTGCCTGGACCAGCGCGAGTAATGAAAAACTGTTTTTT. It is translated as CAWTSASNEKLFF. The chain recombines TRBV30 with TRBJ1-4; D is uncertain. V was trimmed by 4 bases and J by 4 bases, leaving 10 bases between them. The CDR3 is made up of 13 amino acids. Germline loops: CDR1 GTSNPN, CDR2 SVGIG (reference sequence).

This clonotype was found a few times. The chain uses TRBV3-1 and TRBJ1-3; the D is unclear. Germline assignment: CDR1 LGHDT and CDR2 YNNKEL (reference sequence). The V and J ends lost 0 bases and 2 bases respectively, with 8 bases between them. The CDR3 loop spans 15 amino acids. This chain's CDR3 is CASSQEGFAGNTIYF. The CDR3 DNA is TGTGCCAGCAGCCAAGAGGGGTTTGCTGGAAACACCATATATTTT.

The chain is built from TRBV20-1 and TRBJ1-5; weak D call: TRBD1 (6 bases). Germline assignment: CDR1 DFQATT and CDR2 SNEGSKA (reference sequence). Between the trimmed V and J ends, which lost 0 bases and 7 bases, there was a span of 13 bases. The CDR3 spans 14 residues. The CDR3 sequence is CSARDLPDRQPQHF. DNA of the CDR3: TGCAGTGCTAGAGATCTCCCCGACAGGCAGCCCCAGCATTTT.

V and J are TRBV21-1 and TRBJ2-7; no DNA check was done on the table's D call, TRBD2. TRBV21-1 counts as a pseudogene. The length of the CDR3 is 18 residues. The DNA of the CDR3 is TGTGCCCAGCAGTTAGGGACTAGCGGGAGTCAGGGGTCCTACGAGCAGTACGTC. Protein sequence: CAQQLGTSGSQGSYEQYV.

The CDR3 nucleotides read TGTGCCAGCAGCTTAGTTCTAGCGGGAGGGTTTTACAATGAGCAGTTCTTC. It encodes CASSLVLAGGFYNEQFF. The rearrangement joins TRBV7-3 to TRBJ2-1; the match to TRBD2 covers 12 bases. The CDR3 length is 17 residues. Per germline, CDR1 SGHTA and CDR2 FQGTGA. V gave up 2 bases and J gave up 4 bases; unmatched junction bases: 6. Combining the CDR3 with reference TRBV7-3 and TRBJ2-1 gives the whole variable domain GAGVSQTPSNKVTEKGKYVELRCDPISGHTALYWYRQSLGQGPEFLIYFQGTGAADDSGLPNDRFFAVRPEGSVSTLKIQRTERGDSAVYLCASSLVLAGGFYNEQFFGPGTRLTVL.

The chain has TRBV12-3 or TRBV12-4 and TRBJ2-6; TRBD2 agrees at 7 bases. The length of the CDR3 is 17 residues. Trimming at V came to 4 bases and at J to 0 bases, leaving 6 bases not matched to a gene. The chain's CDR3 is CASSSAGRDSGANVLTF. For the CDR3, the DNA is TGTGCCAGCAGTTCGGCGGGGAGGGACTCTGGGGCCAACGTCCTGACTTTC.

The chain is built from TRBV11-3 and TRBJ2-3; 7 bases agree with TRBD1. CDR3 length: 13 amino acids. V trimming: 5 bases; J trimming: 8 bases; junction bases outside the gene matches: 7. Germline assignment: CDR1 SGHNT and CDR2 YENEEA. The CDR3 loop reads CASSRQGFSTQYF. CDR3 nucleotides: TGTGCCAGCAGCCGACAGGGTTTCTCTACGCAGTATTTT.

The chain employs TRBV7-9 and TRBJ2-1, with D perhaps being TRBD1 or TRBD2 (5 bases each). This CDR3 has 14 amino acids. V lost 4 bases, J lost 2 bases, and 9 bases lay in between. Germline V gene sequence: CDR1 SEHNR, CDR2 FQNEAQ (reference sequence). This CDR3 reads CASSYGAAYNEQFF. CDR3 sequence (DNA): TGTGCCAGCAGCTACGGGGCCGCCTACAATGAGCAGTTCTTC.

The rearrangement uses TRBV27 and TRBJ2-6, with D tentatively TRBD1 or TRBD2 (5 bases each). The CDR3 extends over 17 amino acids. Germline assignment: CDR1 MNHEY and CDR2 SMNVEV (reference sequence). Trimming removed 0 bases at V and 1 base at J, with 10 bases between. The CDR3 loop reads CASSLSGRISGANVLTF. CDR3 DNA: TGTGCCAGCAGTTTATCGGGACGGATTTCTGGGGCCAACGTCCTGACTTTC.

This clonotype is a singleton in its sample. Because the CDR3 is missing its conserved closing phenylalanine or tryptophan, this is likely a read error. The gene calls are TRBV15 and TRBJ2-1; 7 bases map to TRBD2. Germline trimming cut 8 bases from V and 7 bases from J; bases unmatched to any gene: 5. The CDR3 length is 12 residues. Germline V lookup: CDR1 LNHNV, CDR2 YYDKDF (reference sequence). The CDR3 protein is CATVGGRNEQFL. As DNA, the CDR3 is TGTGCCACCGTCGGCGGGAGAAATGAGCAGTTCCTC.

The sample holds many counts of this clonotype. V gene TRBV15 combines with J gene TRBJ2-3; 13 bases line up with TRBD2. Germline-derived CDR1 and CDR2 are LNHNV and YYDKDF (reference sequence). After removal of 3 bases from V and 3 bases from J, the junction contained 6 bases not matched to a gene. This CDR3 is 17 amino acids long. The CDR3 DNA sequence: TGTGCCACCAGCAGGTTACTAGCGGGAGGGCCTACAGATACGCAGTATTTT. As protein: CATSRLLAGGPTDTQYF.